This T cell receptor beta chain was sequenced in a study of T cells after posttransplantation cyclophosphamide (dated by TCRdb to about 2016). Background for the entire study: The study tracked T cell repertoire reconstitution by TRB sequencing after myeloablative bone marrow transplantation using posttransplantation cyclophosphamide as GVHD prophylaxis. TRB sequencing was performed on blood from all 35 or so PTCy patients with 1-year posttransplant specimens. Antigen receptor sequencing was done on samples from about 40 PTCy-treated patients and from roughly 17 related bone marrow donors of those patients. In 3 patients, up to 3 additional blood samples taken between 2 and 5.2 years after transplant also underwent TRB sequencing, as did pretransplant blood from 4 patients. Public TRB sequences were searched against a database of over 3,600 sequences associated with responses to pathogens, tumor antigens, self-antigens and alloantigens. TRA and TRB clonality were tightly correlated in about 10 samples, so subsequent TCR analyses focused on TRB only.

The junction shows trimming of 6 bases on V and 1 base on J, and the gene matches do not reach 5 bases of it. Reading the germline V gene (reference sequence) gives CDR1 MNHNY and CDR2 SVGAGI. Counted from cysteine to phenylalanine, this CDR3 has 14 amino acids. Only the CDR3 region is kept as DNA, spanning 42 bases read in frame from base 1. A remark on this clone: The antigen this receptor binds is unknown. Qualities for individual bases were not recorded, and no much larger clone is one base off.

The control cohort consisted of 11 patients who had myeloablative marrow transplants with methotrexate plus a calcineurin inhibitor and who were sampled 1 year after transplant. Peripheral blood and bone marrow mononuclear cells were isolated by Ficoll-Hypaque density centrifugation and were cryopreserved. Broader findings and caveats from the paper: Across about 49 patients, TRB clonality was highly associated with recipient CMV seropositivity and CMV reactivation, and PTCy diversity was similar to diversity in CNI/methotrexate controls. At 1-2 months, donor-recipient similarity was low but rose over the first year, and the later blood repertoires were often dominated by donor CD8+ memory clones. The TRB repertoires of T cells infiltrating skin or the GI tract showed only limited overlap with the TRB repertoires found in blood.

TRB sequencing used genomic DNA with the immunoSEQ assay at survey resolution or the hsTCRB kit. The authors processed their data as follows. The immunoSEQ software handled initial read processing, and the LymphoSeq R package was used for repertoire analyses. Clonality was computed as 1 minus normalized Shannon entropy, and a Gini coefficient was also calculated for each TRB dataset. To infer phenotypes in unsorted samples, TRB sequences from sorted subsets of the recipient or donor were mapped onto unsorted samples from the same recipient. Entries here come from immuneACCESS through TCRdb and include only in-frame sequences with V and J called. Some clones fail to appear in such tables; in the studies checked, an unresolved V gene covers under half of the shortfall, and the cause of the remainder is unknown. V and J calls and clone size follow that table, whereas D and trimming were derived from the DNA. This sample has roughly 23,000 clones in its table, and approximately 88% of those were observed once. 8.2% of the sample lies in the top ten.

This sequence was found in a female patient in her 50s who received an allogeneic stem cell transplant from an unrelated donor, was CMV-positive, and had chronic GVHD only. Following a transplant, a fraction of the T cells may be traceable to the graft donor. The sample was PBMCs, taken after an allogeneic stem cell transplant with a calcineurin inhibitor and methotrexate. The sequence links TRBV6-6 to TRBJ1-1, and 7 junction bases match TRBD1. The DNA sequence is given as TGTGCCAGCAGCCCAGGGGGGAAGAACACTGAAGCTTTCTTT. Its amino acids are CASSPGGKNTEAFF.